These 8 T cell receptor beta chains were sequenced from one sample in a study of blood T cell repertoires in COVID-19. Produced via immunoSEQ multiplex PCR; TCRdb's table is partial and in-frame only. The table records 80,000 or so clones, roughly nine tenths of them present only once. Sequencing was performed on peripheral blood. The receptor set was obtained from a woman in her sixties with acute or convalescent COVID-19.

This clone turned up a few times. Within the sample, other DNA sequences also encode this same CDR3. The chain links TRBV20-1 to TRBJ2-3; D remains ambiguous. Germline V gene data show CDR1 as DFQATT and CDR2 as SNEGSKA (reference sequence). CDR3 size: 11 residues. Trimming took 6 bases from V and 0 from J, leaving 4 bases between them. In nucleotides, the CDR3 is TGCAGTGCGACTAGCACAGATACGCAGTATTTT. Protein sequence: CSATSTDTQYF.

This rearrangement joins TRBV5-1 to TRBJ1-6, with 7 bases that match TRBD1. V shed 2 bases, J shed 5 bases, and the junction held 4 bases outside the gene matches. Germline values: CDR1 SGHRS, CDR2 YFSETQ. There are 15 residues in the CDR3. The chain's CDR3 is CASSFSGTDNSPLHF. CDR3 coding DNA: TGCGCCAGCAGCTTTTCCGGGACAGATAATTCACCCCTCCACTTT.

Concerning this clone: Other nucleotide sequences from this sample produce the same CDR3. This chain links TRBV5-6 with TRBJ1-2; 9 bases match TRBD1. The CDR3 is made up of 14 amino acids. Germline V gene data show CDR1 as SGHDT and CDR2 as YYEEEE. V shed 4 bases, J shed 4 bases, and the junction held 5 bases outside the gene matches. The CDR3 DNA reads as TGTGCCAGCAGCCAGGACAGGGGCCTCTATGGCTACACCTTC. Protein: CASSQDRGLYGYTF.

In this sample, this clone turned up once. The V call is TRBV9, the J call TRBJ2-2, with 7 bases matching TRBD2. There are 17 residues in the CDR3. Germline assignment: CDR1 SGDLS and CDR2 YYNGEE. With 0 bases clipped from V and 4 bases from J, the junction kept 9 bases outside the gene matches. CDR3 nucleotides: TGTGCCAGCAGCGTAGGGATCGGGAGGCTCAGCACCGGGGAGCTGTTTTTT. Its translation is CASSVGIGRLSTGELFF.

The V gene is TRBV5-1, the J gene TRBJ2-1; 9 nucleotides agree with TRBD2. The V gene end was trimmed by 1 base and the J gene end by 6 bases; junction bases not matched to a gene: 5. The CDR3 sequence is 15 residues long. CDR1 is SGHRS and CDR2 is YFSETQ in the germline V gene. CDR3: CASSLSSSGANEQFF. In DNA, the CDR3 is TGCGCCAGCAGCTTGTCATCTAGCGGGGCCAATGAGCAGTTCTTC.

The rearrangement joins TRBV28 to TRBJ1-1, with D possibly TRBD1 on 5 matching bases. The CDR3 has 15 residues. V was shortened by 2 bases and J by 1 base, with 11 bases between the two germline ends. Germline CDR1 and CDR2: MDHEN and SYDVKM. This chain's CDR3 is CASSLLQGTNTEAFF. The CDR3, as DNA: TGTGCCAGCAGTTTACTGCAGGGTACGAACACTGAAGCTTTCTTT. The whole variable domain, filled in from reference TRBV28 and TRBJ1-1, reads DVKVTQSSRYLVKRTGEKVFLECVQDMDHENMFWYRQDPGLGLRLIYFSYDVKMKEKGDIPEGYSVSREKKERFSLILESASTNQTSMYLCASSLLQGTNTEAFFGQGTRLTVV.

The chain couples TRBV7-9 to TRBJ1-6; possible D gene TRBD1, 5 bases. Trimming left V 4 bases short and J 5 bases short, with 9 bases between. This CDR3 has 14 residues. Germline V gene sequence: CDR1 SEHNR, CDR2 FQNEAQ (reference sequence). The CDR3 region has the DNA TGTGCCAGCAGCTCGGACAAAGATAATTCACCCCTCCACTTT. Its protein product is CASSSDKDNSPLHF.

The V call is TRBV19, the J call TRBJ1-2; D not certain. CDR1 LNHDA and CDR2 SQIVND come from the germline V gene (reference sequence). Trimming removed 6 bases at V and 2 bases at J, with 13 bases between. This CDR3 contains 14 residues. CDR3 bases: TGTGCCAGTAGATTCCCCGGACTCAACTATGGCTACACCTTC. This gives the protein CASRFPGLNYGYTF. The full variable domain, completed using reference TRBV19 and TRBJ1-2, is DGGITQSPKYLFRKEGQNVTLSCEQNLNHDAMYWYRQDPGQGLRLIYYSQIVNDFQKGDIAEGYSVSREKKESFPLTVTSAQKNPTAFYLCASRFPGLNYGYTFGSGTRLTVV.